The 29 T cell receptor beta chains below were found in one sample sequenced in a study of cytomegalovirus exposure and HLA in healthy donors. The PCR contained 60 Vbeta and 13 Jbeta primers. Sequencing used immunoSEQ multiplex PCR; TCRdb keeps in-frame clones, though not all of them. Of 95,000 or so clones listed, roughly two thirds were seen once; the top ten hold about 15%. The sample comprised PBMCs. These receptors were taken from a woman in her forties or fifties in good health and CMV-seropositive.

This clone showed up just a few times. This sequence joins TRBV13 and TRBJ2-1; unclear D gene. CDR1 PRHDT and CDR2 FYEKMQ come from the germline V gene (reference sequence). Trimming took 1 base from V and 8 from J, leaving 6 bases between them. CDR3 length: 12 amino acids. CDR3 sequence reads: CASSLAVDEQFF. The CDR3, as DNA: TGTGCCAGCAGCTTAGCTGTCGATGAGCAGTTCTTC.

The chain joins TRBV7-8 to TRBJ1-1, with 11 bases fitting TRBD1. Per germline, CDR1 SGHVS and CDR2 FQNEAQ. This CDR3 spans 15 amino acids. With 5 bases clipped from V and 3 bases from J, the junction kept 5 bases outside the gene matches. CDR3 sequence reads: CASSTRDRGDTEAFF. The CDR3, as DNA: TGTGCCAGCAGCACTCGGGACAGGGGGGACACTGAAGCTTTCTTT. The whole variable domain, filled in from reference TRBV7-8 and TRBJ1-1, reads GAGVSQSPRYKVAKRGQDVALRCDPISGHVSLFWYQQALGQGPEFLTYFQNEAQLDKSGLPSDRFFAERPEGSVSTLKIQRTQQEDSAVYLCASSTRDRGDTEAFFGQGTRLTVV.

The CDR3 bases are TGTGCCAGCAGTATACAGGGGCAGGTAGATACGCAGTATTTT. Translating gives CASSIQGQVDTQYF. V is TRBV28 and J is TRBJ2-3, with 7 bases aligning to TRBD1. V was clipped by 5 bases and J by 5 bases; unmatched bases: 7. The germline gives CDR1 MDHEN, CDR2 SYDVKM. This CDR3 region has 14 residues.

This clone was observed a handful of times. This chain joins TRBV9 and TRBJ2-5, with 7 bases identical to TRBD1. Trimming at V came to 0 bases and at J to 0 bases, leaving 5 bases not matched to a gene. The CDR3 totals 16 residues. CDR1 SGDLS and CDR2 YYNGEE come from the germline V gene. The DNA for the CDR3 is TGTGCCAGCAGCGTAGGGACAGGCTCCTACCAAGAGACCCAGTACTTC. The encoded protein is CASSVGTGSYQETQYF.

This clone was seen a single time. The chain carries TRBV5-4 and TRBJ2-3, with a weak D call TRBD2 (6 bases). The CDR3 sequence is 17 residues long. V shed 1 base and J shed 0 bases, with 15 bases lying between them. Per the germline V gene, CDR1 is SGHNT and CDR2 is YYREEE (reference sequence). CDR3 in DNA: TGTGCCAGCAGCTTGCTGGGCGGGGTCGGGAGCACAGATACGCAGTATTTT. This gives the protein CASSLLGGVGSTDTQYF.

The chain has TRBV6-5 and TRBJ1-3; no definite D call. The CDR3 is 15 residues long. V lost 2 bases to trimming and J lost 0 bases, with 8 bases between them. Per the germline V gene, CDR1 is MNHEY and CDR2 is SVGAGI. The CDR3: CASSYEYSSGNTIYF. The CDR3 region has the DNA TGTGCCAGCAGTTACGAGTACAGCTCTGGAAACACCATATATTTT.

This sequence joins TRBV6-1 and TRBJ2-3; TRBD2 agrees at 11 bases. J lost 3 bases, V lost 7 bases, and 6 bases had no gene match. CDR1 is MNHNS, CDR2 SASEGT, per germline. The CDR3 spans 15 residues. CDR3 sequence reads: CASTRGTSGTDTQYF. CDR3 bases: TGTGCCAGCACCCGAGGGACTAGCGGAACAGATACGCAGTATTTT.

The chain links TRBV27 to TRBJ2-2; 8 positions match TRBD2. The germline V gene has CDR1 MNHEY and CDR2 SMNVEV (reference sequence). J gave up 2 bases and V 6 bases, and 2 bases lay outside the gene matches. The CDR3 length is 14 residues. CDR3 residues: CASRLAGNTGELFF. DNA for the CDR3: TGTGCCAGCAGGCTAGCGGGTAACACCGGGGAGCTGTTTTTT.

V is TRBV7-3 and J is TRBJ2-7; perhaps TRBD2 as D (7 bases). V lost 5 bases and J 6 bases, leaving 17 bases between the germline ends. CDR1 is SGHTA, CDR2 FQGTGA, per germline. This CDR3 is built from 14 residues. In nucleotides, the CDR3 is TGTGCCAGCAGCCGGGGGGACAATGAGGGCGAGCAGTACTTC. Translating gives CASSRGDNEGEQYF.

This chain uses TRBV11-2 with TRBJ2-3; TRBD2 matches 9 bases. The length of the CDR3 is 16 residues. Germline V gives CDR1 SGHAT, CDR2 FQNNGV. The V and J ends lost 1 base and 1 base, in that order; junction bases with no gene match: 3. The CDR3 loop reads CASSLGPSGGTDTQYF. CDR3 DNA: TGTGCCAGCAGCTTAGGACCTAGCGGGGGCACAGATACGCAGTATTTT.

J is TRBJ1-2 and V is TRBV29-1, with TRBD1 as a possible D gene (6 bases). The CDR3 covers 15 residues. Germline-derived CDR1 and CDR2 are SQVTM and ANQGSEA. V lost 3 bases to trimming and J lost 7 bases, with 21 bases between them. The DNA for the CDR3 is TGCAGCGTTGATCCGGGGGGGGGCGCGGAAATTGGCTACACCTTC. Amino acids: CSVDPGGGAEIGYTF. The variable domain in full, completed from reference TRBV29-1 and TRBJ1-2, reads SAVISQKPSRDICQRGTSLTIQCQVDSQVTMMFWYRQQPGQSLTLIATANQGSEATYESGFVIDKFPISRPNLTFSTLTVSNMSPEDSSIYLCSVDPGGGAEIGYTFGSGTRLTVV.

CDR3 in DNA: TGTGCCAGCAGCCAAACCTCCGACAGGTTACATGGCTACACCTTC. Encoded protein: CASSQTSDRLHGYTF. V and J are TRBV4-2 and TRBJ1-2, with D possibly being TRBD1 (6 bases). There are 15 residues in the CDR3. Germline V gene data show CDR1 as LGHNA and CDR2 as YNFKEQ. Trimming removed 2 bases at V and 6 bases at J, with 16 bases between.

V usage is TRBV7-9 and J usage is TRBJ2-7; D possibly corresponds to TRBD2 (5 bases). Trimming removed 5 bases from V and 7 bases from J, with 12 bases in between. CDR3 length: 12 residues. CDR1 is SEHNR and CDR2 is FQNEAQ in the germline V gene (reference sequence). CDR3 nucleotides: TGTGCCAGCAGCCCCGGGGTAAGAGAGCAGTACTTC. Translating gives CASSPGVREQYF.

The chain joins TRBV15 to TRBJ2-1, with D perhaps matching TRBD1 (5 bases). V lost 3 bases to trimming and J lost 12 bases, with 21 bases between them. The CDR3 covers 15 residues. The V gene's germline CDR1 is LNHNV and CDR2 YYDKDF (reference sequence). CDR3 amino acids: CATSSGHVNPLGQFF. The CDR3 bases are TGTGCCACCAGCAGCGGACATGTGAACCCACTGGGGCAGTTCTTC.

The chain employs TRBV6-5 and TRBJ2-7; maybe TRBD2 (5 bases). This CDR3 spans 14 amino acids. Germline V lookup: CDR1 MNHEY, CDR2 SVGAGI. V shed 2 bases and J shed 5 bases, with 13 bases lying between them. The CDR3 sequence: CASSYRLASNEQYF. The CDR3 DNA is TGTGCCAGCAGTTACCGGCTAGCATCCAACGAGCAGTACTTC.

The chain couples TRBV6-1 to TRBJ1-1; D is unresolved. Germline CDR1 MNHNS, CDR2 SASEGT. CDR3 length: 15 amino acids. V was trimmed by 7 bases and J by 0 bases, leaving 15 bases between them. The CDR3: CASTSSGRMNTEAFF. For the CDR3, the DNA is TGTGCCAGCACTTCCTCCGGGAGGATGAACACTGAAGCTTTCTTT.

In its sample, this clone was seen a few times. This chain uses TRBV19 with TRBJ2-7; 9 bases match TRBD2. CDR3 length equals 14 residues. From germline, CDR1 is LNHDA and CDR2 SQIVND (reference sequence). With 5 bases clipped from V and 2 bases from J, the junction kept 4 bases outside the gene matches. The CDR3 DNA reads TGTGCCAGTAGTTCTGGGACTAGCCCCTACGAGCAGTACTTC. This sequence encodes CASSSGTSPYEQYF.

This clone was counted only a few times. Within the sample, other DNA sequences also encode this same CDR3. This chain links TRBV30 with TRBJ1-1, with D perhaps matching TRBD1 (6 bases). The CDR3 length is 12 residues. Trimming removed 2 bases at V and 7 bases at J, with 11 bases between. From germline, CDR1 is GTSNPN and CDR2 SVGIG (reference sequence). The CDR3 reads CAWSLTGGEAFF. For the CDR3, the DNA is TGTGCCTGGAGTTTGACAGGAGGTGAAGCTTTCTTT.

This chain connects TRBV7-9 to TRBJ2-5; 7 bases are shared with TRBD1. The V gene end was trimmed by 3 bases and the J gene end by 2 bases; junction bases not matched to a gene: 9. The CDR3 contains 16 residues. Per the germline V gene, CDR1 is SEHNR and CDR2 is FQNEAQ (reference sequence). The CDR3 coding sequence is TGTGCCAGCAGCTTCGACCTCCGGGACAGTCAAGAGACCCAGTACTTC. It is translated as CASSFDLRDSQETQYF.

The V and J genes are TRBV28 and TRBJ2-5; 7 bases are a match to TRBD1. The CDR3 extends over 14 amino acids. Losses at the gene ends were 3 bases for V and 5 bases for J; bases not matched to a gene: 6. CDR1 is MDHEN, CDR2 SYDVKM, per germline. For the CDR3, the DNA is TGTGCCAGCAGTTTGACAGGGACCCCGGAGACCCAGTACTTC. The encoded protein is CASSLTGTPETQYF.

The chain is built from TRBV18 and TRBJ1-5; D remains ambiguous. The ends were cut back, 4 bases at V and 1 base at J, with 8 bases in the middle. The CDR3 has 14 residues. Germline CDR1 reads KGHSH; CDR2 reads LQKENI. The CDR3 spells CASSQSRSNQPQHF. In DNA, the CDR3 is TGTGCCAGCTCACAATCGAGGAGCAATCAGCCCCAGCATTTT.

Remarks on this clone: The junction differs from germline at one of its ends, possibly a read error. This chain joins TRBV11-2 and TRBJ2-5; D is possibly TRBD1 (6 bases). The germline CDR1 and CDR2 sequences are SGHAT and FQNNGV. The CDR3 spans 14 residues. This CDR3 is CASSTRRGQGTQYF. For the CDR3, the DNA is TGTGCCAGCAGCACGAGACGGGGACAAGGGACCCAGTACTTC.

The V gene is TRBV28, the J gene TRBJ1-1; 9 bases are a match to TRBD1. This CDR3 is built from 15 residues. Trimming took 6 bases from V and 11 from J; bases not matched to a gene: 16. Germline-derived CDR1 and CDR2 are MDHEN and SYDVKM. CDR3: CASRPSGQGSLWAFF. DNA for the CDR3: TGTGCCAGCAGGCCCTCGGGACAGGGCTCCCTGTGGGCTTTCTTT.

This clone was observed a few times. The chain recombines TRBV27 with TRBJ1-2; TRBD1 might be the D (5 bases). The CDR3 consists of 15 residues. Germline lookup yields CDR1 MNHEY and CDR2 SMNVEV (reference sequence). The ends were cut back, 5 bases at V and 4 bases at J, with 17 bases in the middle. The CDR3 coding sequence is TGTGCCAGCAGTGAAGGGGAGGGGTATCGCTATGGCTACACCTTC. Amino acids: CASSEGEGYRYGYTF.

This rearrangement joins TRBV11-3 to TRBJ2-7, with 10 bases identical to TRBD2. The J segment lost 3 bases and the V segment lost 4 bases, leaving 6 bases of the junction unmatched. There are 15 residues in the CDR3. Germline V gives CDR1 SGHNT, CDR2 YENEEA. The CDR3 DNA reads TGTGCCAGCAGCTACGGGACTAGCGCAAGCTACGAGCAGTACTTC. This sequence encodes CASSYGTSASYEQYF. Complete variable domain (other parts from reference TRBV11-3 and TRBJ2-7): EAGVVQSPRYKIIEKKQPVAFWCNPISGHNTLYWYLQNLGQGPELLIRYENEEAVDDSQLPKDRFSAERLKGVDSTLKIQPAELGDSAVYLCASSYGTSASYEQYFGPGTRLTVT.

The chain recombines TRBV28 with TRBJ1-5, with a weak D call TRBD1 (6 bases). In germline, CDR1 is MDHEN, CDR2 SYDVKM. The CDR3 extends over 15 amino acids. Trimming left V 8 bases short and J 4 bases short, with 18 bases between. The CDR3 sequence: CASSKNRVRNQPQHF. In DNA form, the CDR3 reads TGTGCCAGCTCGAAAAACAGGGTTCGTAATCAGCCCCAGCATTTT.

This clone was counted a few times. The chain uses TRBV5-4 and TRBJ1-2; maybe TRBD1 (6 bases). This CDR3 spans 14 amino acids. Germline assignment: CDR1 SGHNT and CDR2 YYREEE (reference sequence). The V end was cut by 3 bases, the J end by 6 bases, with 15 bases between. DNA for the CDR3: TGTGCCAGCAGCTCCCGACAGGAGTTGCATGGCTACACCTTC. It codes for CASSSRQELHGYTF.

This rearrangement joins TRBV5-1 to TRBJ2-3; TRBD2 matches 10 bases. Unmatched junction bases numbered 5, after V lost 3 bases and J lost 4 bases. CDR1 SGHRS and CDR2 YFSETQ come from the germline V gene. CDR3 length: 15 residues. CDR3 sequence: CASSSAGGRADTQYF. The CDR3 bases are TGCGCCAGCAGCTCAGCGGGAGGGCGGGCAGATACGCAGTATTTT.

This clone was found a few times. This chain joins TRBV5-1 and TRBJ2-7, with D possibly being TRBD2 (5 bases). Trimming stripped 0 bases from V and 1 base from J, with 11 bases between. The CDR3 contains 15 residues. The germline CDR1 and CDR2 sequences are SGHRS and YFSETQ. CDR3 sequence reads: CASSLDSRGSYEQYF. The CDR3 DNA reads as TGCGCCAGCAGCTTGGATTCCCGGGGATCCTACGAGCAGTACTTC.